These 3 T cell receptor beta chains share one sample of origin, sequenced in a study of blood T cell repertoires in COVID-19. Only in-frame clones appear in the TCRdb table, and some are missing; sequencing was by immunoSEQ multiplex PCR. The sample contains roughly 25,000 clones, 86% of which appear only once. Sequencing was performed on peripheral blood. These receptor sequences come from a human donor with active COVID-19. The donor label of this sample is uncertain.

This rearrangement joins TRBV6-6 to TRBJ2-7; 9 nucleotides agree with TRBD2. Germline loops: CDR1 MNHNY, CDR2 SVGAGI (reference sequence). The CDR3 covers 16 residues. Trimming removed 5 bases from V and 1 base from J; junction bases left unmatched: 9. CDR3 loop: CASSRSGTSISYEQYF. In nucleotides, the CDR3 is TGTGCCAGCAGTCGAAGCGGGACTAGCATATCCTACGAGCAGTACTTC.

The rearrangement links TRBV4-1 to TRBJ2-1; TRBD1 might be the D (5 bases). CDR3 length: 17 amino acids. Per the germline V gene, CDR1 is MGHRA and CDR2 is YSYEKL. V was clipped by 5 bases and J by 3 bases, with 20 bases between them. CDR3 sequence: CASSGSSRTRSYNEQFF. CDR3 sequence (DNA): TGCGCCAGCAGCGGGTCATCCAGGACAAGAAGCTACAATGAGCAGTTCTTC.

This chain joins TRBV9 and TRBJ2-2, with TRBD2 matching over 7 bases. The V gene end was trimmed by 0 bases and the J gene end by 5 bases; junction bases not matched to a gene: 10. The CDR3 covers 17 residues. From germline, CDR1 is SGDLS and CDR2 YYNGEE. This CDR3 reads CASSVVGSGVATGELFF. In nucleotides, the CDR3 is TGTGCCAGCAGCGTAGTTGGGAGCGGGGTGGCTACCGGGGAGCTGTTTTTT.